This T cell receptor beta chain was profiled in a study of T cell responses to AZD1222 COVID-19 vaccine. Study-level points and caveats: Among those given AZD1222, only 6 or 7 were seropositive at baseline. CD4 TCRs covered the whole spike, strongest at regions 160-218 and 743-854. White British ancestry dominated among donors, who included more females, and clonal diversity was possibly underestimated.

Assay: immunoSEQ multiplex PCR; the TCRdb copy retains only in-frame clones and omits some. The sample carries about 84,000 clones, 80% to 90% recorded once. The V and J ends lost 7 bases and 8 bases, in that order; junction bases with no gene match: 14. Germline CDR1 reads MDHEN; CDR2 reads SYDVKM. The CDR3 runs 15 residues. Remarks on this clone: What it binds is not known.

This clonotype was obtained from an adult who received the AZD1222 COVID-19 vaccine. Source: peripheral blood, taken 28 days after the second AZD1222 dose. The rearrangement joins TRBV28 to TRBJ1-2; TRBD1 agrees at 9 bases. The CDR3, as DNA: TGTGCCAGCAATATCCCGGACAGGGGAGTAGAGGGCTACACCTTC. Translating it yields CASNIPDRGVEGYTF.